This T cell receptor beta chain was captured by sequencing in a study of T cell repertoires in cytomegalovirus infection. Looking at the study overall: In the study, CMV epitopes included recently identified HLA-C-restricted and well-studied HLA-B-restricted ones.

MiXCR, applied by TCRdb to the reads, yields one record per CDR3 protein. The table shows a few hundred thousand distinct CDR3 sequences, with almost 30% occurring only once. With regard to this clonotype: Its target is not known.

Sequences were derived from cultured PBMCs, sampled from culture after CMV antigen stimulation. The sequence was collected from a human donor in good health (CMV status not recorded). Some clones in this sample may be carry-over from other donors' samples.

CDR3 residues: CASSLQVNTGELFF. The DNA of the CDR3 is TGTGCCAGCAGTTTACAGGTTAACACCGGGGAGCTGTTTTTT. The chain links TRBV12-3 or TRBV12-4 to TRBJ2-2; no definite D call. Trimming took off 2 bases at V and 2 bases at J, with 6 bases between the two ends. The length of the CDR3 is 14 residues.